This is a list of T cell receptor beta chains from one sample in a study of radiotherapy plus CTLA-4 blockade in lung cancer. The data were produced by immunoSEQ multiplex PCR, yet TCRdb's version contains in-frame clones alone and is incomplete. Of under 65,000 clones listed, around 80% were seen once; the top ten hold over 6%. Sequences were derived from peripheral blood, sampled from a patient treated with radiotherapy plus ipilimumab. These receptors were taken from a human donor with non-small cell lung cancer whose response to radiotherapy plus ipilimumab could not be evaluated. Both conserved end residues are part of each CDR3. D genes are given only for firm matches. Some rows mark clone size as missing; the rest say once, few, many or name a class of expanded clone.

V	size	D	J	DNA	CDR3
TRBV28	.	TRBD2	TRBJ2-7	TGTGCCAGCAGTTTGCAACACAGGGCGGGGGGCTACGAGCAGTACTTC	CASSLQHRAGGYEQYF
TRBV7-9	.	TRBD2	TRBJ2-1	TGTGCCAGCAGCTTAGCACCGGGACTAGCAGAGTACAATGAGCAGTTCTTC	CASSLAPGLAEYNEQFF
TRBV25-1	.	.	TRBJ1-2	TGTGCCAGCAGTGAGGGACTGGCTACGGGGGGCTACACCTTC	CASSEGLATGGYTF
TRBV25-1	.	TRBD1	TRBJ2-7	TGTGCCAGCGGGGGACAGGGATACTACGAGCAGTACTTC	CASGGQGYYEQYF
TRBV28	.	.	TRBJ1-2	TGTGCCAGCAGCTCCGGGAGGGGCTACACCTTC	CASSSGRGYTF
TRBV7-2	.	TRBD1	TRBJ2-5	TGTGCCAGCAGCCGACAGGGTAGGGAGACCCAGTACTTC	CASSRQGRETQYF
TRBV5-1	.	TRBD2	TRBJ2-5	TGCGCCAGCAGCCTCCTGGGCGGGGGGGGCGTGGAGACCCAGTACTTC	CASSLLGGGGVETQYF
TRBV5-1	.	TRBD1	TRBJ1-6	TGCGCCAGCAGCTTGGCGGCAGGGGGAGGCTCACCCCTCCACTTT	CASSLAAGGGSPLHF
TRBV9	.	TRBD2	TRBJ2-7	TGTGCCAGCAGCGCCTCTAGCGGGGGGGCCTACGAGCAGTACTTC	CASSASSGGAYEQYF
TRBV5-6	once	.	TRBJ1-1	TGTGCCAGCAGCTTGGACAGGGCCAGGGGCACTGAAGCTTTCTTT	CASSLDRARGTEAFF
TRBV5-5	.	.	TRBJ2-1	TGTGCCAGCAGCTTGACGGGGAAGGTACATGTCTTC	CASSLTGKVHVF
TRBV4-3	.	.	TRBJ2-3	TGCGCCAGCAGTATAAGTGGGCAGAACACAGATACGCAGTATTTT	CASSISGQNTDTQYF
TRBV11-2	.	TRBD1	TRBJ1-4	TGTGCCAGCACCCCCAGGACAGGAGAAAAACTGTTTTTT	CASTPRTGEKLFF
TRBV7-6	.	TRBD2	TRBJ2-1	TGTGCCAGCAGCTTAGCTCCTAGCGGACTGTCCTACAATGAGCAGTTCTTC	CASSLAPSGLSYNEQFF
TRBV28	few	.	TRBJ1-3	TGTGCCAGCAGTTCCCGGGGGAGCTCTGGAAACACCATATATTTT	CASSSRGSSGNTIYF
TRBV10-3	once	.	TRBJ1-3	TGTGCCATCAGGCCCGTCGCACAGGCAGACTCTGGAAACACCATATATTTT	CAIRPVAQADSGNTIYF
TRBV7-9	.	.	TRBJ2-1	TGTGCCAGCACAGGAGGGCCGGATCAACAATTGTGGAGTGAGCAGTTCTTC	CASTGGPDQQLWSEQFF
TRBV6-4	.	.	TRBJ1-1	TGTGCCAGCAGTGCGCAGGGAAACACTGAAGCTTTCTTT	CASSAQGNTEAFF
TRBV19	.	TRBD1	TRBJ1-1	TGTGCCAGTAGTACGACAGGGGGCGGTGAAGCTTTCTTT	CASSTTGGGEAFF
TRBV7-2	.	TRBD2	TRBJ2-5	TGTGCCAGCAGCTTAGCGCGGGGGATTTATCAAGAGACCCAGTACTTC	CASSLARGIYQETQYF
TRBV7-9	.	TRBD2	TRBJ2-5	TGTGCCAGCAGCTTTCTCCCGGGACTAGATGAGACCCAGTACTTC	CASSFLPGLDETQYF
TRBV5-5	.	TRBD1	TRBJ2-3	TGTGCCAGCAGCCCGGGACAAACAGGGGCAGGCGATACGCAGTATTTT	CASSPGQTGAGDTQYF
TRBV27	once	.	TRBJ1-5	TGTGCCAGCAGTTTAATGGGGAGAAGCAATCAGCCCCAGCATTTT	CASSLMGRSNQPQHF
TRBV11-2	.	.	TRBJ1-5	TGTGCCAGCAGCTTAGACAGATTACAGCCCCAGCATTTT	CASSLDRLQPQHF
TRBV5-5	.	.	TRBJ2-3	TGTGCCAGCAGCTTGGACATTAGCACAGATACGCAGTATTTT	CASSLDISTDTQYF
TRBV7-5	.	.	TRBJ2-4	TGTGCCAGAAGCTTGGGACAGGGCCTAGCCAAAAACATTCAGTACTTC	CARSLGQGLAKNIQYF
TRBV6-1	.	.	TRBJ1-2	TGTGCCAGCAGATCCGCCATTTCGGGATTCGCCCCATTC	CASRSAISGFAPF
TRBV9	.	.	TRBJ2-1	TGTGCCAGCAGCGTAGCCCCGCAAGGGGAAGCCCTCAATGAGCAGTTCTTC	CASSVAPQGEALNEQFF
TRBV6-5	.	.	TRBJ2-3	TGTGCCAGCAGTTACAGACCCACCGGGGTTGGAGATACGCAGTATTTT	CASSYRPTGVGDTQYF
TRBV6-5	.	.	TRBJ2-4	TGTGCCAGCAGTTCCCCGACAGCTCTCTTCATTCAGTACTTC	CASSSPTALFIQYF
TRBV19	once	.	TRBJ1-5	TGTGCCAGTAGTATGGTTTCAGGGTCTCGGCAGCCCCAGCATTTT	CASSMVSGSRQPQHF
TRBV19	.	TRBD2	TRBJ2-3	TGTGCCAGTAGTATCAACCCGGGAGGGGGGGCAGATACGCAGTATTTT	CASSINPGGGADTQYF
TRBV2	.	TRBD1	TRBJ2-1	TGTGCCAGCAGTGCCTTTGGGACAGGGGGTAGCTCCTACAATGAGCAGTTCTTC	CASSAFGTGGSSYNEQFF
TRBV18	few	.	TRBJ1-4	TGTGCCAGCTCACCATGGGCAGACAATGAAAAACTGTTTTTT	CASSPWADNEKLFF
TRBV6-6	.	.	TRBJ2-1	TGTGCCAGCAACCGAGACAGGTCCTACAATGAGCAGTTCTTC	CASNRDRSYNEQFF
TRBV6-6	.	TRBD1	TRBJ1-1	TGTGCCAGCAGTTACTCGAAAACAGGGGGCAACACTGAAGCTTTCTTT	CASSYSKTGGNTEAFF
TRBV6-1	once	.	TRBJ1-3	TGTGCCAGCAGTCTACAGATGAGCTCTGGAAACACCATATATTTT	CASSLQMSSGNTIYF